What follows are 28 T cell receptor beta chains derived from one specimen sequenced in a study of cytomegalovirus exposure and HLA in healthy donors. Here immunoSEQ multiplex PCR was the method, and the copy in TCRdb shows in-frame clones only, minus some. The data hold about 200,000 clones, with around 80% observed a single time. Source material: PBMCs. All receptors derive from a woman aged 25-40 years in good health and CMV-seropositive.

The chain's CDR3 is CASSDRGFYGYTF. The DNA for the CDR3 is TGTGCCAGCAGCGACAGGGGATTTTATGGCTACACCTTC. The genes are TRBV27 and TRBJ1-2; 8 bases agree with TRBD1. Germline CDR1 is MNHEY and CDR2 is SMNVEV (reference sequence). The CDR3 has 13 residues. V lost 6 bases and J lost 5; bases outside the gene matches: 5.

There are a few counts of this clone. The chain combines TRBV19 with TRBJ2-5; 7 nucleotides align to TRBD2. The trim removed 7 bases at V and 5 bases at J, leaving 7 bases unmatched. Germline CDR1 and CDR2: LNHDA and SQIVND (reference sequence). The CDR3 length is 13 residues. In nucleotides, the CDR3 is TGTGCCAGTAATGCGGGAGTATCGGAGACCCAGTACTTC. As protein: CASNAGVSETQYF. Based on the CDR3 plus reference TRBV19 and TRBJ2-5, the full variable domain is DGGITQSPKYLFRKEGQNVTLSCEQNLNHDAMYWYRQDPGQGLRLIYYSQIVNDFQKGDIAEGYSVSREKKESFPLTVTSAQKNPTAFYLCASNAGVSETQYFGPGTRLLVL.

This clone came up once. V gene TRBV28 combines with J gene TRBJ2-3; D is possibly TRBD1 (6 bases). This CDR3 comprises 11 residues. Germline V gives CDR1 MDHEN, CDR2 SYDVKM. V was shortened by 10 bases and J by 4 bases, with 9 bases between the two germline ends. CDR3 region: CATGESDTQYF. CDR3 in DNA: TGTGCCACAGGGGAATCAGATACGCAGTATTTT.

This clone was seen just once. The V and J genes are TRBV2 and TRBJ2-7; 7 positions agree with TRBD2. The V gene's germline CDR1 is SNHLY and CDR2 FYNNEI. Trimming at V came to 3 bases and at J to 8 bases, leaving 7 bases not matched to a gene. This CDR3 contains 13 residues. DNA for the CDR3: TGTGCCAGCAGTGAGGCGGGAGTTAATAAGCAGTACTTC. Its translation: CASSEAGVNKQYF. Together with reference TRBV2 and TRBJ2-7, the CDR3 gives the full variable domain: EPEVTQTPSHQVTQMGQEVILRCVPISNHLYFYWYRQILGQKVEFLVSFYNNEISEKSEIFDDQFSVERPDGSNFTLKIRSTKLEDSAMYFCASSEAGVNKQYFGPGTRLTVT.

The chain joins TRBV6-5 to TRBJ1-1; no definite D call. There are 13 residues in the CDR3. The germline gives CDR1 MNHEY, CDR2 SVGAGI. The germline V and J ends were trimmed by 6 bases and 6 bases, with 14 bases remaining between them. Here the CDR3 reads CASSPGPRAEAFF. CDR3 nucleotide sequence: TGTGCCAGCAGCCCCGGGCCGAGGGCTGAAGCTTTCTTT.

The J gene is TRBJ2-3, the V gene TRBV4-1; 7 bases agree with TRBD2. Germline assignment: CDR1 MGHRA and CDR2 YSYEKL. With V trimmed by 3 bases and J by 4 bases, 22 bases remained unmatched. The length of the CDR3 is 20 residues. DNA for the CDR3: TGCGCCAGCAGCCAGTGGAGTGCCGGGACTACAGAAACTGGAGCAGATACGCAGTATTTT. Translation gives CASSQWSAGTTETGADTQYF.

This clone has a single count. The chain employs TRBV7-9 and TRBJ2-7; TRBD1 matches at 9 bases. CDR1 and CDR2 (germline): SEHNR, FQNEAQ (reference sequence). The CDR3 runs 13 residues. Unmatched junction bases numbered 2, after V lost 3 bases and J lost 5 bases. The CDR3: CASSFGTGNEQYF. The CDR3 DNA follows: TGTGCCAGCAGCTTCGGGACAGGGAACGAGCAGTACTTC.

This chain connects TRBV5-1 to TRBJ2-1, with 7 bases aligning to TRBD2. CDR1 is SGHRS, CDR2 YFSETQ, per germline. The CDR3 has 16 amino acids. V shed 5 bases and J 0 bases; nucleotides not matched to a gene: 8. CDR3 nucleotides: TGCGCCAGCAGTTTAACTAGCGCAAGCTCCTACAATGAGCAGTTCTTC. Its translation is CASSLTSASSYNEQFF.

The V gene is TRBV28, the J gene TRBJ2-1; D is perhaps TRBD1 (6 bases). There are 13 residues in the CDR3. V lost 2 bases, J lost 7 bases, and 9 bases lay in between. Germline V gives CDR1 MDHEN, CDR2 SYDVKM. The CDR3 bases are TGTGCCAGCAGTTTAGGCAGGGGAAATGAGCAGTTCTTC. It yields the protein CASSLGRGNEQFF.

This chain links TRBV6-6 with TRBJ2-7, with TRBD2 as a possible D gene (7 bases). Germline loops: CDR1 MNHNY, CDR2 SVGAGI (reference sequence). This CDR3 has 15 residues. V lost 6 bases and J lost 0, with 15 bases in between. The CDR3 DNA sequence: TGTGCCAGCAGCACCCACAGGGACTACTCCTACGAGCAGTACTTC. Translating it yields CASSTHRDYSYEQYF.

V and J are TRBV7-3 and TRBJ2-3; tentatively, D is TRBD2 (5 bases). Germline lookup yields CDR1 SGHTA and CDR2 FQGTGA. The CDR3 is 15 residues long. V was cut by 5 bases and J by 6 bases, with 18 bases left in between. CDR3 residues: CASSTRTSGDDTQYF. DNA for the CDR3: TGTGCCAGCAGCACTAGGACCTCCGGCGACGATACGCAGTATTTT.

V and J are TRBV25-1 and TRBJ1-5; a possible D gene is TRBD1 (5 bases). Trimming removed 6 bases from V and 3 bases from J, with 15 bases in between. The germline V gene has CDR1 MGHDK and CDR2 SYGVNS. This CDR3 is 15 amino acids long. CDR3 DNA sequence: TGTGCCAGCAGCCGACGTTCAGGGCTCAATCAGCCCCAGCATTTT. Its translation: CASSRRSGLNQPQHF.

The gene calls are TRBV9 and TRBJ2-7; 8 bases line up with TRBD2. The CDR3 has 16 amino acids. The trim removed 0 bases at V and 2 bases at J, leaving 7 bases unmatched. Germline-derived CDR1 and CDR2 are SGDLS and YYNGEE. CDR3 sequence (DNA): TGTGCCAGCAGCGTAGCTGACGGGAGGGCCCCCTACGAGCAGTACTTC. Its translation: CASSVADGRAPYEQYF.

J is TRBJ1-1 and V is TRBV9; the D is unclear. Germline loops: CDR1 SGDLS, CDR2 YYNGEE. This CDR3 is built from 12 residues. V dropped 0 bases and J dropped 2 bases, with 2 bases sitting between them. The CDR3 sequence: CASSVVNTEAFF. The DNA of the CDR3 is TGTGCCAGCAGCGTAGTAAACACTGAAGCTTTCTTT.

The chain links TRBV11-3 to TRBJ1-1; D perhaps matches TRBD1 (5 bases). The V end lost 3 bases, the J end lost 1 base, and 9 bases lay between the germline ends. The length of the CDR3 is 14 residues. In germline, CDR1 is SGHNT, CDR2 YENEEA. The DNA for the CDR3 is TGTGCCAGCAGCTTTGGAGGGGAGAACACTGAAGCTTTCTTT. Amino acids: CASSFGGENTEAFF. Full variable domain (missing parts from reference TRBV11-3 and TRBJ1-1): EAGVVQSPRYKIIEKKQPVAFWCNPISGHNTLYWYLQNLGQGPELLIRYENEEAVDDSQLPKDRFSAERLKGVDSTLKIQPAELGDSAVYLCASSFGGENTEAFFGQGTRLTVV.

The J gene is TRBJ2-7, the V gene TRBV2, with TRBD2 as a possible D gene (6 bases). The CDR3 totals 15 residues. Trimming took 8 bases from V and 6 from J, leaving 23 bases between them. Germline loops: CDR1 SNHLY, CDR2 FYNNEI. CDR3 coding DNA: TGTGCCAGCCGAGCCTACCAAACTAGCAATTCCGAGCAGTACTTC. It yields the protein CASRAYQTSNSEQYF.

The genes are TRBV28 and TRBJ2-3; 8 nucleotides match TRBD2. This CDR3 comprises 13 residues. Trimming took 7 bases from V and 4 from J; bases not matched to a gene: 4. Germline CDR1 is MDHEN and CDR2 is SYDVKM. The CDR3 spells CASILAGSDTQYF. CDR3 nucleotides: TGTGCCAGCATCTTAGCGGGATCAGATACGCAGTATTTT.

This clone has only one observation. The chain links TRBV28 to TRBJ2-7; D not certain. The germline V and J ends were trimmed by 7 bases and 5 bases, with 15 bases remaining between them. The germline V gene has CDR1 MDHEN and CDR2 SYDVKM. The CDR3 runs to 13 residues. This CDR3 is CASTSSLSDEQYF. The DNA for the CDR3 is TGTGCCAGCACGTCCTCCCTATCGGACGAGCAGTACTTC.

CDR3: CASSTYGSGADNQPQHF. CDR3 in DNA: TGTGCCAGCAGTACTTATGGGTCAGGGGCGGACAATCAGCCCCAGCATTTT. J is TRBJ1-5 and V is TRBV28; TRBD1 is a possible D gene (6 bases). V lost 5 bases and J lost 3, with 20 bases in between. Germline CDR1 is MDHEN and CDR2 is SYDVKM. CDR3 size: 17 residues.

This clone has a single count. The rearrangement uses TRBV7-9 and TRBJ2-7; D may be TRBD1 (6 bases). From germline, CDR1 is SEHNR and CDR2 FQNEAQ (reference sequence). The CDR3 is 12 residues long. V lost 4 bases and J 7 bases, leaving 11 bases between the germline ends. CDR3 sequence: CASSSGVFEQYF. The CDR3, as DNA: TGTGCCAGCAGCTCAGGGGTGTTTGAGCAGTACTTC.

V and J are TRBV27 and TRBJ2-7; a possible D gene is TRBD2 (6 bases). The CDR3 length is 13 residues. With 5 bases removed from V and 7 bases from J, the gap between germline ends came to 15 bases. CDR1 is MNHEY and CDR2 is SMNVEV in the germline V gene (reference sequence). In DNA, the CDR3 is TGTGCCAGCAGTCCGGGACTCCGCTGGGAGCAGTACTTC. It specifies CASSPGLRWEQYF.

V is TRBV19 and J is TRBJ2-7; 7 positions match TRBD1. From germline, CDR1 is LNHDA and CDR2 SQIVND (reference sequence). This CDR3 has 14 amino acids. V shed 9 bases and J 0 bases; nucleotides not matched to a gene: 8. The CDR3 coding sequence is TGTGCCAGCAGGCCGGGACAGAGCTCCTACGAGCAGTACTTC. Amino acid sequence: CASRPGQSSYEQYF.

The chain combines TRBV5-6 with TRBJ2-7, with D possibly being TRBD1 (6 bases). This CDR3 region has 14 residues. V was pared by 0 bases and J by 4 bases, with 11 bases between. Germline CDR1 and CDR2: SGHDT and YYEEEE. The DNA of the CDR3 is TGTGCCAGCAGCTTGGCACAGGGTCTATACGAGCAGTACTTC. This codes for CASSLAQGLYEQYF.

The CDR3 DNA is TGTGCCAGCAGTTCTGTTAACTATGGCTACACCTTC. Its protein is CASSSVNYGYTF. The rearrangement joins TRBV28 to TRBJ1-2; D not certain. Trimming pared 4 bases from V and 1 base from J, leaving 4 bases between. CDR1 and CDR2 (germline): MDHEN, SYDVKM. This CDR3 is built from 12 residues.

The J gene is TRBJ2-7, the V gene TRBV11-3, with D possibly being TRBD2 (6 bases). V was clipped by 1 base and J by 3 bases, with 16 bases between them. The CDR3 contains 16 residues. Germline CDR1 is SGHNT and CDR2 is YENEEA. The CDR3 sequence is CASSLGVGTGVYEQYF. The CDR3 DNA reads TGTGCCAGCAGCTTAGGCGTAGGTACGGGAGTCTACGAGCAGTACTTC.

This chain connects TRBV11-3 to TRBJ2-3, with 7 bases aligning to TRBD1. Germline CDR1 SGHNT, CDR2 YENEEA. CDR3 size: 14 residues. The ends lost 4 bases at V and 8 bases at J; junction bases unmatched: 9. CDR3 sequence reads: CASSSGTVGGTQYF. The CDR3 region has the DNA TGTGCCAGCAGCTCCGGGACAGTAGGAGGTACGCAGTATTTT.

CDR3 in DNA: TGTGCCAGCAGCGTAGTGGCAGACACTGAAGCTTTCTTT. Protein sequence: CASSVVADTEAFF. The J gene is TRBJ1-1, the V gene TRBV9; no definite D call. Looked up from germline, CDR1 is SGDLS and CDR2 is YYNGEE. V gave up 0 bases and J gave up 3 bases, with 6 bases separating them. This CDR3 has 13 amino acids.

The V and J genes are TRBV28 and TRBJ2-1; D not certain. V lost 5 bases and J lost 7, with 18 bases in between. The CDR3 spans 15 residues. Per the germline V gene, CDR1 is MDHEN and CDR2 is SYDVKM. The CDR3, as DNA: TGTGCCAGCAGTAGAGCGAACCGGGTGATGAATGAGCAGTTCTTC. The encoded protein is CASSRANRVMNEQFF.